Following are 9 T cell receptor beta chains from one sample sequenced in a study of shared clonotypes between healthy human individuals. Some clones are missing from TCRdb's copy, which holds only in-frame ones; the method was immunoSEQ multiplex PCR. The data hold 950,000 to 1,100,000 clones, with about four fifths observed a single time. The material sequenced was memory CD4+ T cells from PBMCs. As to subset: CD45RA-negative fraction. All receptors derive from a man aged 18 to 30 in good health. Some clones in this sample may be carry-over from other donors' samples.

V gene TRBV5-1 combines with J gene TRBJ2-7, with 7 bases matching TRBD1. Per germline, CDR1 SGHRS and CDR2 YFSETQ. The junction had 9 bases not matched to a gene; V was cut back by 4 bases and J by 2 bases. The CDR3 contains 15 residues. CDR3 bases: TGCGCCAGCAGCCCCGTGACAGGGCAACCCTACGAGCAGTACTTC. This encodes CASSPVTGQPYEQYF. Full variable domain (missing parts from reference TRBV5-1 and TRBJ2-7): KAGVTQTPRYLIKTRGQQVTLSCSPISGHRSVSWYQQTPGQGLQFLFEYFSETQRNKGNFPGRFSGRQFSNSRSEMNVSTLELGDSALYLCASSPVTGQPYEQYFGPGTRLTVT.

About this clone: Additional DNA sequences in this sample encode the identical CDR3. The rearrangement uses TRBV5-1 and TRBJ2-1; either TRBD1 or TRBD2 may fit D (5 bases each). CDR1 and CDR2 (germline): SGHRS, YFSETQ. The V end was cut by 3 bases, the J end by 4 bases, with 11 bases between. The CDR3 consists of 14 residues. The chain's CDR3 is CASSSGPGYNEQFF. The CDR3 nucleotides read TGCGCCAGCAGCTCGGGACCAGGTTACAATGAGCAGTTCTTC. Looking up the rest from reference TRBV5-1 and TRBJ2-1 gives the full variable domain: KAGVTQTPRYLIKTRGQQVTLSCSPISGHRSVSWYQQTPGQGLQFLFEYFSETQRNKGNFPGRFSGRQFSNSRSEMNVSTLELGDSALYLCASSSGPGYNEQFFGPGTRLTVL.

This clone has at least ten counts. The same CDR3 is also encoded by other DNA sequences in this sample. The chain employs TRBV20-1 and TRBJ1-2; D remains unclear. The CDR3 runs to 9 residues. Germline loops: CDR1 DFQATT, CDR2 SNEGSKA (reference sequence). CDR3 sequence reads: CQRAYGYTF. The CDR3 nucleotides read TGCCAGCGGGCCTATGGCTACACCTTC.

This sequence joins TRBV13 and TRBJ2-1; D is unresolved. The germline V gene has CDR1 PRHDT and CDR2 FYEKMQ (reference sequence). This CDR3 is 13 amino acids long. Trimming left V 2 bases short and J 9 bases short, with 11 bases between. The CDR3 loop is CASSLTSPGEQFF. For the CDR3, the DNA is TGTGCCAGCAGCTTAACATCCCCGGGTGAGCAGTTCTTC. Looking up the rest from reference TRBV13 and TRBJ2-1 gives the full variable domain: AAGVIQSPRHLIKEKRETATLKCYPIPRHDTVYWYQQGPGQDPQFLISFYEKMQSDKGSIPDRFSAQQFSDYHSELNMSSLELGDSALYFCASSLTSPGEQFFGPGTRLTVL.

For this clone: This sequence is one base from a far larger clone and is likely a read error. V is TRBV28 and J is TRBJ2-5; 11 bases are a match to TRBD1. The J call could be wrong; TRBJ2-7 is a better fit for the DNA end. Germline loops: CDR1 MDHEN, CDR2 SYDVKM. This CDR3 is built from 15 residues. For the CDR3, the DNA is TGTGCCAGCAGTTTAGCGGGACAGGGGGCCTACGAGCAGTACTTC. Translation: CASSLAGQGAYEQYF.

This chain uses TRBV9 with TRBJ1-3, with TRBD1 as a possible D gene (5 bases). CDR1 is SGDLS, CDR2 YYNGEE, per germline. Deletions cut 0 bases from V and 2 bases from J, with 9 bases between. The CDR3 extends over 15 amino acids. The CDR3 nucleotides are TGTGCCAGCAGCGTAGCCTCGGGGGCTGGAAACACCATATATTTT. It encodes CASSVASGAGNTIYF.

This clone was counted between two and nine times. This chain connects TRBV25-1 to TRBJ2-1; 9 bases are a match to TRBD1. The CDR3 extends over 17 amino acids. From germline, CDR1 is MGHDK and CDR2 SYGVNS. After removal of 3 bases from V and 8 bases from J, the junction contained 14 bases not matched to a gene. CDR3 residues: CASSDNRRGQGIHEQFF. The CDR3 coding sequence is TGTGCCAGCAGTGATAACCGTAGGGGACAGGGTATCCATGAGCAGTTCTTC. The entire variable domain, with the rest obtained from reference TRBV25-1 and TRBJ2-1, is as follows: EADIYQTPRYLVIGTGKKITLECSQTMGHDKMYWYQQDPGMELHLIHYSYGVNSTEKGDLSSESTVSRIRTEHFPLTLESARPSHTSQYLCASSDNRRGQGIHEQFFGPGTRLTVL.

In this sample, this clone turned up once. The V and J genes are TRBV18 and TRBJ2-2; 7 bases match TRBD1. CDR1 is KGHSH, CDR2 LQKENI, per germline. V lost 3 bases to trimming and J lost 4 bases; unmatched junction nucleotides: 2. CDR3 length: 14 residues. The CDR3 bases are TGTGCCAGCTCACCCGACAGGGCCACCGGGGAGCTGTTTTTT. Translated, it gives CASSPDRATGELFF.

The J gene is TRBJ2-7, the V gene TRBV28; the D gene could be TRBD1 or TRBD2 (5 bases each). This CDR3 contains 15 residues. Germline loops: CDR1 MDHEN, CDR2 SYDVKM. V lost 6 bases to trimming and J lost 4 bases, with 19 bases between them. CDR3 residues: CASSSPRDGPYEQYF. The CDR3 nucleotides read TGTGCCAGCAGCAGCCCCCGGGACGGGCCGTACGAGCAGTACTTC.